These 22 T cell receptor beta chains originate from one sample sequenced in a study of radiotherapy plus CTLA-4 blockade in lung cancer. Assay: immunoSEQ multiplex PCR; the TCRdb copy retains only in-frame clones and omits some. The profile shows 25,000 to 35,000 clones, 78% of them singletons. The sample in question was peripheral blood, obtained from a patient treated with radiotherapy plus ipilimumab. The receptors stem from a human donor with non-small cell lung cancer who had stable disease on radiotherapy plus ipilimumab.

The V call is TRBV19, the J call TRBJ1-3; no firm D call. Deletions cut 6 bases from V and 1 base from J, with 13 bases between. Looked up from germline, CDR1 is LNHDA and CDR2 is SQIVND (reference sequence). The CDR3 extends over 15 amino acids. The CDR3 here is CASRGSGRSGNTIYF. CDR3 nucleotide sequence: TGTGCCAGTAGGGGCAGTGGGCGGTCTGGAAACACCATATATTTT.

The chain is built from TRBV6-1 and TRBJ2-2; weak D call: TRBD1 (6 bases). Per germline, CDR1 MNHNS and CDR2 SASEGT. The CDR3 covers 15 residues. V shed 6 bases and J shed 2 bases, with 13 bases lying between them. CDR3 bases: TGTGCCAGCAGCCTATGGACAGAAAACACCGGGGAGCTGTTTTTT. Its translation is CASSLWTENTGELFF.

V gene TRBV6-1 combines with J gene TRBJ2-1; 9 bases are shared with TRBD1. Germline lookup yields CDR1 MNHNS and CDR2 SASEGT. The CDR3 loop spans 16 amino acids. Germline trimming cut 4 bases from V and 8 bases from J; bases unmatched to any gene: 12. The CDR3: CASSARDRASFYEQFF. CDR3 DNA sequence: TGTGCCAGCAGTGCAAGGGACAGGGCTAGTTTTTATGAGCAGTTCTTC.

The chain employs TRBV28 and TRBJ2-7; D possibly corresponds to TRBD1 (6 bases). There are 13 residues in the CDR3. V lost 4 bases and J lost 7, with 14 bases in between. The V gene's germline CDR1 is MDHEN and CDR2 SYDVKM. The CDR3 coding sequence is TGTGCCAGCAGTTCATTCAGGGGTAGAGAGCAGTACGTC. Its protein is CASSSFRGREQYV.

CDR3 loop: CASSRGWGSYEQYF. The DNA of the CDR3 is TGTGCCAGCAGTCGGGGCTGGGGGAGCTACGAGCAGTACTTC. This rearrangement joins TRBV6-5 to TRBJ2-7; D tentatively reads TRBD1 or TRBD2 (5 bases each). V gave up 5 bases and J gave up 3 bases, with 14 bases separating them. The CDR3 spans 14 residues. The germline CDR1 and CDR2 sequences are MNHEY and SVGAGI.

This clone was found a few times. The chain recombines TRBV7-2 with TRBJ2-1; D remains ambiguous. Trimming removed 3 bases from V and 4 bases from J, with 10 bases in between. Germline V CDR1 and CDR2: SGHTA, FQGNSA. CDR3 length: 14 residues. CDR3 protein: CASSFKAQYNEQFF. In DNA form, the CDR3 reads TGTGCCAGCAGCTTCAAGGCCCAGTACAATGAGCAGTTCTTC.

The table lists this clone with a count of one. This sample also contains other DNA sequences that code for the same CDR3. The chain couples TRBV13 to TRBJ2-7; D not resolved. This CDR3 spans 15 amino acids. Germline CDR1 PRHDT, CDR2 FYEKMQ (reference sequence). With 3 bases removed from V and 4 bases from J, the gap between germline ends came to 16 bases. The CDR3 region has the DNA TGTGCCAGCAGCTTCCTCGGAACTGAGTCTTACGAGCAGTACTTC. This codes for CASSFLGTESYEQYF.

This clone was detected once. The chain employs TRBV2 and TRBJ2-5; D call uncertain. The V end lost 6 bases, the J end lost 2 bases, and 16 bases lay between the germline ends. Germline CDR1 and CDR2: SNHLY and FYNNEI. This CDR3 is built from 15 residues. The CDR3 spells CASSLSWLDQETQYF. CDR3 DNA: TGTGCCAGCAGCTTAAGCTGGCTCGATCAAGAGACCCAGTACTTC.

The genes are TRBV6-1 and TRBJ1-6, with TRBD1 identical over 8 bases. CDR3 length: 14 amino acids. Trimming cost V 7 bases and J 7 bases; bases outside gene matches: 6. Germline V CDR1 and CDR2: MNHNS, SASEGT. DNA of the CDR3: TGTGCCAGCACTTTGGACAGGGCCAATTCACCCCTCCACTTT. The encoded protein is CASTLDRANSPLHF.

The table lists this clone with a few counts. The CDR3 reads CASMLWGNTEAFF. The CDR3 DNA is TGTGCCAGCATGCTGTGGGGGAACACTGAAGCTTTCTTT. V and J are TRBV5-5 and TRBJ1-1; D remains ambiguous. Germline assignment: CDR1 SGHKS and CDR2 YYEKEE (reference sequence). The germline V and J ends were trimmed by 6 bases and 1 base, with 10 bases remaining between them. CDR3 size: 13 residues.

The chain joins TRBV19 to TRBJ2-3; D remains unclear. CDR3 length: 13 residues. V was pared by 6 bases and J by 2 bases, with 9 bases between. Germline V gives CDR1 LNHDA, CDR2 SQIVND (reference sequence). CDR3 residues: CASRIGITDTQYF. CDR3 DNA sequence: TGTGCCAGTAGGATTGGGATCACAGATACGCAGTATTTT.

The CDR3 region is CASSWGQATNYGYTF. The CDR3 DNA reads as TGTGCCAGCAGCTGGGGACAGGCTACAAACTATGGCTACACCTTC. V gene TRBV5-4 combines with J gene TRBJ1-2, with 8 bases aligning to TRBD1. The V and J ends lost 3 bases and 2 bases, in that order; junction bases with no gene match: 6. Looked up from germline, CDR1 is SGHNT and CDR2 is YYREEE (reference sequence). This CDR3 has 15 amino acids.

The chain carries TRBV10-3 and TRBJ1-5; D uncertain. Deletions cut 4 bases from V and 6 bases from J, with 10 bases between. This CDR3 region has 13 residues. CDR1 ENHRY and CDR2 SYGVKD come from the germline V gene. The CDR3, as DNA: TGTGCCATCAGTGGGGGTCTCGGTCAGCCCCAGCATTTT. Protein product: CAISGGLGQPQHF.

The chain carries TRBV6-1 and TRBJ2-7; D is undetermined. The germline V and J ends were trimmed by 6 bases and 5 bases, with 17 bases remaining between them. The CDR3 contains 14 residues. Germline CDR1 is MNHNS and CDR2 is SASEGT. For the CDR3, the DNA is TGTGCCAGCAGCGTAGTAGCTGTCGCCCACGAGCAGTACTTC. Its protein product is CASSVVAVAHEQYF.

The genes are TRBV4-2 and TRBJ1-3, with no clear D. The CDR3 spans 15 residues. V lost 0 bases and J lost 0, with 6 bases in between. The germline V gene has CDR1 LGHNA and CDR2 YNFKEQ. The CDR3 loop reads CASSQDNLSGNTIYF. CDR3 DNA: TGTGCCAGCAGCCAAGATAACCTCTCTGGAAACACCATATATTTT.

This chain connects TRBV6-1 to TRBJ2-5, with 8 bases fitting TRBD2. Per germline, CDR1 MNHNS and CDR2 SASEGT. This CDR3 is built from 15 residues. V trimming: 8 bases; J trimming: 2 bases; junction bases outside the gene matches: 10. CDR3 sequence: CASVISGGVQETQYF. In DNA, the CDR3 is TGTGCCAGCGTCATTTCCGGGGGGGTTCAAGAGACCCAGTACTTC.

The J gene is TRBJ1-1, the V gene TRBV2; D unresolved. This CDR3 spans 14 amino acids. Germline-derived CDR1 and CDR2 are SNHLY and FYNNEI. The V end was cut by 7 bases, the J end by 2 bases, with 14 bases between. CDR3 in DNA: TGTGCCAGCAAATATTCCCCAAGAAACACTGAAGCTTTCTTT. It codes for CASKYSPRNTEAFF.

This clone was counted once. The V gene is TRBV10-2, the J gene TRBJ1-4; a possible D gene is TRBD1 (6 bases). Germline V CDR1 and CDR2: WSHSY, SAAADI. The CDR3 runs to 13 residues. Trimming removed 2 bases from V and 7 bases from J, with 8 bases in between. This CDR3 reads CASSERGGEKLFF. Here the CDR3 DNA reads TGCGCCAGCAGTGAGAGGGGGGGTGAAAAACTGTTTTTT.

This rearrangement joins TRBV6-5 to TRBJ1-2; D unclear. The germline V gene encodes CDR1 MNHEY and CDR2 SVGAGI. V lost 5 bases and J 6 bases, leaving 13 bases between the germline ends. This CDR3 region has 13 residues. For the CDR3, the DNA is TGTGCCAGCAGTGATGGGTCAGTCGATGGCTACACCTTC. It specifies CASSDGSVDGYTF.

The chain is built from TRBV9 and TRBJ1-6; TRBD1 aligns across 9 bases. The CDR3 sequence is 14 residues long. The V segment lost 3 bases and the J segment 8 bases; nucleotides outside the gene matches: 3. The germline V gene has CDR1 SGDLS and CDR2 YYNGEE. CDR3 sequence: CASSAGQGDSPLHF. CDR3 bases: TGTGCCAGCAGCGCGGGACAGGGAGATTCACCCCTCCACTTT.

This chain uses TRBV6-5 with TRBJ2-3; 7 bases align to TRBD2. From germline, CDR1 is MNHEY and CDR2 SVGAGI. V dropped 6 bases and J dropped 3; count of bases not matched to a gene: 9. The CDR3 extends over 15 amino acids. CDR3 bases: TGTGCCAGCAGCCCGGGGGGACTTTCTACAGATACGCAGTATTTT. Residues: CASSPGGLSTDTQYF.

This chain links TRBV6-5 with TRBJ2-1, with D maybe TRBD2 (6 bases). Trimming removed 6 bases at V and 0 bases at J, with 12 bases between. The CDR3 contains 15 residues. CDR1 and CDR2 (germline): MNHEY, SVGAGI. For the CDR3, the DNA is TGTGCCAGCAGGCGGGGACTTAGCTCCTACAATGAGCAGTTCTTC. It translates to CASRRGLSSYNEQFF.